The clone carrying this TCR beta chain was observed at least ten times. As yet, its antigen is unknown. The entry originates in a study of blood T cells in healthy people across ages. Study information: Template switching recovered approximately one barcoded beta molecule for every two T cells.

Study-wide points: CMV status of donors was unknown, possibly confounding expanded clonotype changes. In long-lived donors, naive CD4+ cell counts and diversity exceeded those of aged donors. Roughly linearly, TCR beta diversity per million T cells fell as age increased.

CDR1 is LNHNV, CDR2 YYDKDF, per germline (reference sequence). This CDR3 has 14 residues. V dropped 2 bases and J dropped 5 bases, with 11 bases sitting between them. The second PCR ran roughly 7 to 12 cycles with a sample-barcoded 5' primer and J-beta primers. TCRdb re-called the 5' RACE reads through MiXCR, storing one row per CDR3 protein. The sample lists hundreds of thousands of distinct CDR3 sequences, over 40% occurring once. Material: blood. This chain joins TRBV15 and TRBJ2-3; no clear D gene. The TCR comes from an older man in good health. The CDR3 is CATSRQVVGDTQYF. The CDR3 DNA reads TGTGCCACCAGCAGACAGGTCGTCGGAGATACGCAGTATTTT.